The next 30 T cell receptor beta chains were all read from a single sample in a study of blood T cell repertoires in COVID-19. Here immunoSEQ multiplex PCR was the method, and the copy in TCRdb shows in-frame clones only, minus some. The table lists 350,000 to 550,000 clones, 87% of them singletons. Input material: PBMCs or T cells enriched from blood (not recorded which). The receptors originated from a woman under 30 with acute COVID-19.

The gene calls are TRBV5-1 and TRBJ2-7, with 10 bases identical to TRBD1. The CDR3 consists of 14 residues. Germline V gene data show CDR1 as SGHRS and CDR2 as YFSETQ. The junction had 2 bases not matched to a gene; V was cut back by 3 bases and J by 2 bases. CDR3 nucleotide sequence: TGCGCCAGCAGCTCCGGGACAGGGGCCTACGAGCAGTACTTC. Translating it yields CASSSGTGAYEQYF.

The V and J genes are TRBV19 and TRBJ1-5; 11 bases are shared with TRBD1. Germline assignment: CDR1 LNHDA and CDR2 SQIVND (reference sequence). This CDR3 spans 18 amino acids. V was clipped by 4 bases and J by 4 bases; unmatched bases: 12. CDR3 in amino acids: CASSTGSRDRGLNQPQHF. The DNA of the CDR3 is TGTGCCAGTAGTACAGGATCCCGGGACAGGGGGTTAAATCAGCCCCAGCATTTT.

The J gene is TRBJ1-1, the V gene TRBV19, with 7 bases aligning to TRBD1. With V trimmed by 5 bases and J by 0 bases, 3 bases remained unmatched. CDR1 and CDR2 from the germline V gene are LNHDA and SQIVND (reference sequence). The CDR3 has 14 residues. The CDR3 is CASSQGQLNTEAFF. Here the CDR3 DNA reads TGTGCCAGTAGTCAGGGACAGCTGAACACTGAAGCTTTCTTT.

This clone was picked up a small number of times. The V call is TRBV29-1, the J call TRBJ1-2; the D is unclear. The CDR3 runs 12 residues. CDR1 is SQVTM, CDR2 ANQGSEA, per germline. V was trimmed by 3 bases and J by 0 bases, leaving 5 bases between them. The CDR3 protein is CSVDLANYGYTF. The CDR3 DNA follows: TGCAGCGTTGATCTTGCTAACTATGGCTACACCTTC. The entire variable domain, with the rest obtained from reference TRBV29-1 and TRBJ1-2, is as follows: SAVISQKPSRDICQRGTSLTIQCQVDSQVTMMFWYRQQPGQSLTLIATANQGSEATYESGFVIDKFPISRPNLTFSTLTVSNMSPEDSSIYLCSVDLANYGYTFGSGTRLTVV.

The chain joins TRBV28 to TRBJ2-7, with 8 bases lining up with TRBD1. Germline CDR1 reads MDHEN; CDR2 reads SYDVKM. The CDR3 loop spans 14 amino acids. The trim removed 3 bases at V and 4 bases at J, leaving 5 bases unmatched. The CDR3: CASSFLGQGYEQYF. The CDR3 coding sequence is TGTGCCAGCAGTTTCCTCGGACAGGGATACGAGCAGTACTTC.

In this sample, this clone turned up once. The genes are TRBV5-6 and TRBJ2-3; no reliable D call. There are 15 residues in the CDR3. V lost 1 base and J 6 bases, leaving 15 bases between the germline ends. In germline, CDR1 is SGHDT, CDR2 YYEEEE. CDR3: CASSLPIVFGDTQYF. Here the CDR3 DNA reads TGTGCCAGCAGCTTGCCGATCGTATTCGGGGATACGCAGTATTTT. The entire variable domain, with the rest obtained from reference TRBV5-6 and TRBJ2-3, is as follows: DAGVTQSPTHLIKTRGQQVTLRCSPKSGHDTVSWYQQALGQGPQFIFQYYEEEERQRGNFPDRFSGHQFPNYSSELNVNALLLGDSALYLCASSLPIVFGDTQYFGPGTRLTVL.

Here the CDR3 DNA reads TGTGCCAGCAGTGCCGAGGCTAGCAATCAGCCCCAGCATTTT. It translates to CASSAEASNQPQHF. This chain links TRBV2 with TRBJ1-5, with D unclear. CDR3 length equals 14 residues. Germline CDR1 is SNHLY and CDR2 is FYNNEI. The V and J ends lost 4 bases and 0 bases respectively, with 7 bases between them.

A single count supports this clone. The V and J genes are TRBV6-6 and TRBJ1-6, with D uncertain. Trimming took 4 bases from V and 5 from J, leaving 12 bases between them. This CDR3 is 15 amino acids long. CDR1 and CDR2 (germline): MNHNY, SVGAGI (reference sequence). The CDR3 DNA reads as TGTGCCAGCAGTTTCTTTTCGTCCGATAATTCACCCCTCCACTTT. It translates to CASSFFSSDNSPLHF.

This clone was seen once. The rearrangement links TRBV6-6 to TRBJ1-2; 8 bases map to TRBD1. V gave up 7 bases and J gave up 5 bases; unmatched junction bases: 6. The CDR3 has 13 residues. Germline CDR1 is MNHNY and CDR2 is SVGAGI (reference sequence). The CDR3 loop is CASNMDRAYGYTF. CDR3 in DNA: TGTGCCAGCAATATGGACAGGGCTTATGGCTACACCTTC.

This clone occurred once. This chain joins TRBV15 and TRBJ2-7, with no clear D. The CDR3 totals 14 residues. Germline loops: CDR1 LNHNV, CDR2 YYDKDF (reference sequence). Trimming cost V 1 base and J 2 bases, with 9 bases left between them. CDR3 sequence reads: CATSRVKETYEQYF. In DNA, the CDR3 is TGTGCCACCAGCAGAGTTAAGGAGACCTACGAGCAGTACTTC. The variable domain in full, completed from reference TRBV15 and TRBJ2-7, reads DAMVIQNPRYQVTQFGKPVTLSCSQTLNHNVMYWYQQKSSQAPKLLFHYYDKDFNNEADTPDNFQSRRPNTSFCFLDIRSPGLGDTAMYLCATSRVKETYEQYFGPGTRLTVT.

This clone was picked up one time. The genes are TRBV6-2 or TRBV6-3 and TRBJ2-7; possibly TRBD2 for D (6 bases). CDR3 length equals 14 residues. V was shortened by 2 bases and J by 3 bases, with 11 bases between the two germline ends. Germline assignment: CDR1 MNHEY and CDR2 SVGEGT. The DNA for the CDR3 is TGTGCCAGCAGTTACCCGGGACTCGACTACGAGCAGTACTTC. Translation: CASSYPGLDYEQYF.

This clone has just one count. The CDR3 spells CASSIRWEVNSNQPQHF. The CDR3 nucleotides read TGTGCCAGCAGCATCCGGTGGGAGGTTAATAGCAATCAGCCCCAGCATTTT. V usage is TRBV7-8 and J usage is TRBJ1-5; D unclear. Germline V gene lookup returns CDR1 SGHVS and CDR2 FQNEAQ. This CDR3 is 17 amino acids long. V shed 5 bases and J shed 0 bases, with 17 bases lying between them.

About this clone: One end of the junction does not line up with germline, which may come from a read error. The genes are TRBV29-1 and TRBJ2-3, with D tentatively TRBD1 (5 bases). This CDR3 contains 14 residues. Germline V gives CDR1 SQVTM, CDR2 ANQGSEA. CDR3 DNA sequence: TGCAGCGTAGAAGGACATTCTAGCACAGATACGCAGTATTTT. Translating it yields CSVEGHSSTDTQYF.

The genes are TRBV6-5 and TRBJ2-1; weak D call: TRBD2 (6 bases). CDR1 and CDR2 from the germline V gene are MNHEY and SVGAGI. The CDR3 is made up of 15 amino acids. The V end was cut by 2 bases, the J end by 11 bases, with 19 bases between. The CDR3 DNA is TGTGCCAGCAGTTACATGGTGCGGGGTTTTACCCAGCAGTTCTTC. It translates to CASSYMVRGFTQQFF.

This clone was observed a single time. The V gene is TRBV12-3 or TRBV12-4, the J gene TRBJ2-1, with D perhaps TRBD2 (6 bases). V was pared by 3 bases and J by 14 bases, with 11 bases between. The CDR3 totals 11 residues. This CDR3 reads CASSLGDFEFF. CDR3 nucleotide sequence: TGTGCCAGCAGTTTGGGGGACTTCGAGTTCTTC.

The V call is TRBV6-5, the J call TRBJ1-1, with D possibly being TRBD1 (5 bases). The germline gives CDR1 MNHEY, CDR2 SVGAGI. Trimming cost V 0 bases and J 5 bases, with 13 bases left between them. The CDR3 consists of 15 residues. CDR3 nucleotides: TGTGCCAGCAGTTACTCGGCGGGGCCGGGGACTGAAGCTTTCTTT. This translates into CASSYSAGPGTEAFF.

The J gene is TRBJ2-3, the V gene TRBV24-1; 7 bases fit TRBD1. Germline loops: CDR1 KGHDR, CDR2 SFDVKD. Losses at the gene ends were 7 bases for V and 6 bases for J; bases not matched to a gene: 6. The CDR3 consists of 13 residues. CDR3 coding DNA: TGTGCCACCAGCGGGACAGTCTCGGATACGCAGTATTTT. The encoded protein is CATSGTVSDTQYF.

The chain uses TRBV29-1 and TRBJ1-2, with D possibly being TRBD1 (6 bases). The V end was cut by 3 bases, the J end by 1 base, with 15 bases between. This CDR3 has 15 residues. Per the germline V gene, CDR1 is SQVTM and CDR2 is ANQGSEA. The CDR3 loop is CSVDPPGHDNYGYTF. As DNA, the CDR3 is TGCAGCGTTGACCCACCGGGACATGATAACTATGGCTACACCTTC.

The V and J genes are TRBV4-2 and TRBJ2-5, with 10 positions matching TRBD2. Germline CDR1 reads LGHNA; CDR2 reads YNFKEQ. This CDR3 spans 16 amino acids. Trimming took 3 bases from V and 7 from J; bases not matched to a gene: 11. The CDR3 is CASSHPTSGVARTQYF. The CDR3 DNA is TGTGCCAGCAGCCACCCCACTAGCGGGGTGGCGCGGACCCAGTACTTC.

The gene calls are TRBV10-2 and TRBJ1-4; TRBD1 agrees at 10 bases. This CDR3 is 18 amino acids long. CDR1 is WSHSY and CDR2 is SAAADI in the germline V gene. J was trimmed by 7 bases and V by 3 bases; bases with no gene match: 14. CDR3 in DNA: TGCGCCAGCAGTGATCAAAGGACGACAGGGGGCGAAGTTGAAAAACTGTTTTTT. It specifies CASSDQRTTGGEVEKLFF.

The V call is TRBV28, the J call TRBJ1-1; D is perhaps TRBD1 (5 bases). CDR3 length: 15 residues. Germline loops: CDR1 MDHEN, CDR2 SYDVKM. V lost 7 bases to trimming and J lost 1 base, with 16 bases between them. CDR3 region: CASTGAGRKNTEAFF. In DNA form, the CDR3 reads TGTGCCAGCACTGGGGCAGGTCGAAAGAACACTGAAGCTTTCTTT.

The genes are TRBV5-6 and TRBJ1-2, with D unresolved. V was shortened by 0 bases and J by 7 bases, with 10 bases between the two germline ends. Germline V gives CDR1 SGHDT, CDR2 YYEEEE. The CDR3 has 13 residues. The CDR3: CASSLDGSGGYTF. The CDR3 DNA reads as TGTGCCAGCAGCTTGGATGGGAGTGGTGGCTACACCTTC.

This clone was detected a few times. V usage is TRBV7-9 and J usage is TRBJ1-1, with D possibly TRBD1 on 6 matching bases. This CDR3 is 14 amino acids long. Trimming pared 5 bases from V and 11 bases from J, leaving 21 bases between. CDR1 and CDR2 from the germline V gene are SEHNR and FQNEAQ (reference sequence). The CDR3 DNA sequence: TGTGCCAGCAGCCCGAGGGGTACAGGGAGTTTTGCTTTCTTT. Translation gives CASSPRGTGSFAFF.

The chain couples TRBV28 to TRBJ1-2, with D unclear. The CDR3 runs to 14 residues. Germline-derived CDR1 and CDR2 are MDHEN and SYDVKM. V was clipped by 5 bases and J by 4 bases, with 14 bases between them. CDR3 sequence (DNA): TGTGCCAGCAGTGGGCCGGGGTCTGGCTATGGCTACACCTTC. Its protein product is CASSGPGSGYGYTF.

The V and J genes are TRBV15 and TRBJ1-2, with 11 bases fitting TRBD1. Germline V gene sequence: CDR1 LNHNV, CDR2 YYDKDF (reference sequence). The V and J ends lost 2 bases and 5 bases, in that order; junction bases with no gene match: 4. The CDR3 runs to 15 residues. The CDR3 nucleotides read TGTGCCACCAGCAGATGGGACAGGGGGTTGTATGGCTACACCTTC. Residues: CATSRWDRGLYGYTF.

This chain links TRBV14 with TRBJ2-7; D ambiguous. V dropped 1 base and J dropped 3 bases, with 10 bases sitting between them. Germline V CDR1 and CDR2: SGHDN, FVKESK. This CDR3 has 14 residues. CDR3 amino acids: CASSQAILFYEQYF. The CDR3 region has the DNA TGTGCCAGCAGCCAAGCTATCTTGTTCTACGAGCAGTACTTC.

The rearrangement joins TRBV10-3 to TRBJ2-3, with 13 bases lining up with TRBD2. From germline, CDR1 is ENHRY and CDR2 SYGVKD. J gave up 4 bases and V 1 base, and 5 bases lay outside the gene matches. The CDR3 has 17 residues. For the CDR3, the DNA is TGTGCCATCAGTGAGTTCGGGACTAGCGGGGCCTCAGATACGCAGTATTTT. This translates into CAISEFGTSGASDTQYF.

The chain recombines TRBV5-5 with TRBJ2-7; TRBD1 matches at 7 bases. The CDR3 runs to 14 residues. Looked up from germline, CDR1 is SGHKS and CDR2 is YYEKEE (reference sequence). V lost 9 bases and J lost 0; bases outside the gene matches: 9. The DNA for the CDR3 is TGTGCCACCGAACTTAGACAGGGCTCCTACGAGCAGTACTTC. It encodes CATELRQGSYEQYF.

CDR3 loop: CASSIQTGSNSPLHF. The CDR3 DNA sequence: TGTGCCAGTAGTATCCAGACAGGGTCTAATTCACCCCTCCACTTT. The chain has TRBV19 and TRBJ1-6; 7 bases map to TRBD1. CDR3 length: 15 residues. In germline, CDR1 is LNHDA, CDR2 SQIVND (reference sequence). The V and J ends lost 3 bases and 6 bases, in that order; junction bases with no gene match: 5.

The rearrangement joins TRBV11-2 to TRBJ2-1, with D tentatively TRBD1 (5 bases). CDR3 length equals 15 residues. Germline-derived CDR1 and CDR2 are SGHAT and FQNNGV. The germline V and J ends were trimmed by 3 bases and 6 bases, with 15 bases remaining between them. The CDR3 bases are TGTGCCAGCAGCTTTTTCAGGACAAGTGCCAATGAGCAGTTCTTC. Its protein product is CASSFFRTSANEQFF.